The clone carrying this T cell receptor (beta chain) appeared a few times. Antigen specificity is unknown. This CDR3 contains 14 residues. Trimming took off 3 bases at V and 0 bases at J, with 12 bases between the two ends. Looked up from germline, CDR1 is DFQATT and CDR2 is SNEGSKA (reference sequence). Calling Graves' hyperthyroidism stable meant ophthalmopathy did not progress within 18 months. Hyperthyroidism in the patients, aged 18 to 65, was newly diagnosed and under 2 months in duration. The record originates from a study of T cells in Graves' hyperthyroidism and ophthalmopathy. The TCR beta CDR3 regions underwent amplification using RNA transcripts as the source. In the first-round RT-PCR of the TCR CDR3, the HTBI primer set was used. One entry per CDR3 protein, called by TCRdb with MiXCR from the multiplex PCR reads. The table lists nearly 750,000 distinct CDR3 sequences, approximately 40% of them singletons.

Study-wide findings and caveats: The model foresaw ophthalmopathy a median roughly 6 months prior to onset.

The sequence was collected from a middle-aged woman with Graves' hyperthyroidism. The sequencing input was blood. The chain is built from TRBV20-1 and TRBJ2-7; D is undetermined. CDR3 residues: CSARVSLSSYEQYF. CDR3 bases: TGCAGTGCTAGGGTTAGCCTCAGCTCCTACGAGCAGTACTTC.